The entry below gives a single T cell receptor (beta chain) sequence along with its context. Its matching antigen is unknown. In germline, CDR1 is LGHDT, CDR2 YNNKEL (reference sequence). The CDR3 has 15 residues. The sample originates from a study of blood T cells in healthy people across ages. Findings of the study overall: Donors of long life had a larger count of naive CD4+ cells and greater diversity than aged donors. Donor CMV status was unknown, possibly confounding expanded clonotype changes. Investigators viewed diversity estimates from one million T cells as underestimates, the study reported.

A second roughly 7 to 12 cycle PCR used barcoded and J-beta primers. One entry per CDR3 protein results from TCRdb running MiXCR on the 5' RACE reads. Among fewer than 2 million distinct CDR3 sequences listed, roughly two fifths were seen once. The J gene is TRBJ2-5, the V gene TRBV3-1, with D unclear. TRBJ2-7 matches the DNA end more closely, so the J call is doubtful. This sequence originates from a human donor in good health. The sample taken for sequencing was blood. The DNA of the CDR3 is TGTGCCAGCAGCCAAGCCGGGCTGGGATACTACGAGCAGTACTTC. This sequence encodes CASSQAGLGYYEQYF.